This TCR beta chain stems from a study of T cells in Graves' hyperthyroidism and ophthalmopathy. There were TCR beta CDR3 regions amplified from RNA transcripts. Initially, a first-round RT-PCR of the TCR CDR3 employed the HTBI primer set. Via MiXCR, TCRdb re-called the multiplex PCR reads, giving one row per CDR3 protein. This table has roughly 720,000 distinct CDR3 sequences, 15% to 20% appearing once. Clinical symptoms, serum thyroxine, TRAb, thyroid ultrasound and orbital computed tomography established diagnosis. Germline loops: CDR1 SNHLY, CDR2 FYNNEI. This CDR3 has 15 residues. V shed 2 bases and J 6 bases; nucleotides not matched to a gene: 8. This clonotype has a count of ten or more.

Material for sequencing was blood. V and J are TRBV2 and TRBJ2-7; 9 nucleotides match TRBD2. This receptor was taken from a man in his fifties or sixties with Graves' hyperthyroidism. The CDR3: CASSEIGGRAFEQYF. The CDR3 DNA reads TGTGCCAGCAGTGAAATTGGCGGGAGGGCCTTCGAGCAGTACTTC.